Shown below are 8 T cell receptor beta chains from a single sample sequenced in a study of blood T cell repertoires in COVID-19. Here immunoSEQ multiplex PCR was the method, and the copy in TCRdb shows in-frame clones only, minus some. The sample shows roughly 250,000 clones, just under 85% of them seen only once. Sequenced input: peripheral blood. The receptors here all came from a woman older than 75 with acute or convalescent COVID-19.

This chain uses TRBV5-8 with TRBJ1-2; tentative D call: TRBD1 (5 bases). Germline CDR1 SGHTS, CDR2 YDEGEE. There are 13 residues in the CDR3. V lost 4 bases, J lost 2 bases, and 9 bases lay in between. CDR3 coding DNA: TGTGCCAGCAGCGCAGGGATCAACTATGGCTACACCTTC. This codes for CASSAGINYGYTF.

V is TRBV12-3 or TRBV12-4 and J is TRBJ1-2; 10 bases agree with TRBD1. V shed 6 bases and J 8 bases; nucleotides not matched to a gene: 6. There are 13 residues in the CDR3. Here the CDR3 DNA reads TGTGCCAGCAGGCGGGACAGGGGAAAGGGCTACACCTTC. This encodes CASRRDRGKGYTF.

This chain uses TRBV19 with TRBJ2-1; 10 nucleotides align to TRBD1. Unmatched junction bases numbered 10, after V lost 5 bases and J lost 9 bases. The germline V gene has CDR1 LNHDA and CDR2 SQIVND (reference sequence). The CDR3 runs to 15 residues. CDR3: CASSFRDRGGGEQFF. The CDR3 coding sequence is TGTGCCAGTAGTTTCCGGGACAGGGGCGGTGGTGAGCAGTTCTTC.

The CDR3, as DNA: TGTGCCAGCAGTTCGGGGGAATCGGTTTGGCAGCCCCAGCATTTT. Its protein product is CASSSGESVWQPQHF. The rearrangement uses TRBV28 and TRBJ1-5, with D possibly matching TRBD1 (5 bases). Trimming shortened V by 4 bases and J by 7 bases, and 17 bases separated the two germline ends. CDR3 size: 15 residues. Germline assignment: CDR1 MDHEN and CDR2 SYDVKM.

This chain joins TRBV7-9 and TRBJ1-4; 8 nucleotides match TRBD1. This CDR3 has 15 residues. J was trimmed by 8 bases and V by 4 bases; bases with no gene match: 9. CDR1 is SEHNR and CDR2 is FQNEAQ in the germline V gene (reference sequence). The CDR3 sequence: CASSSSQGVGEKLFF. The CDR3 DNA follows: TGTGCCAGCAGCTCATCACAGGGGGTAGGGGAAAAACTGTTTTTT.

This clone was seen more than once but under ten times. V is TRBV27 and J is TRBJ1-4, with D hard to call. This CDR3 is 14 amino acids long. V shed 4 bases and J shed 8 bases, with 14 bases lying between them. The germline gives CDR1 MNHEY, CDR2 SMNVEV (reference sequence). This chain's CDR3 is CASSYAGIGEKLFF. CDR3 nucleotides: TGTGCCAGCAGTTATGCGGGGATAGGAGAAAAACTGTTTTTT.

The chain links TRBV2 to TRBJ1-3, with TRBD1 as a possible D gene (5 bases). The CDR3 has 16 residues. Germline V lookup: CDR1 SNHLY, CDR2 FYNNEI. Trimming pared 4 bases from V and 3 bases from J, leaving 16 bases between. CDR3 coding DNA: TGTGCCAGCAGTGGGGCAGGGCAGGGCAGTGGAAACACCATATATTTT. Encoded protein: CASSGAGQGSGNTIYF.

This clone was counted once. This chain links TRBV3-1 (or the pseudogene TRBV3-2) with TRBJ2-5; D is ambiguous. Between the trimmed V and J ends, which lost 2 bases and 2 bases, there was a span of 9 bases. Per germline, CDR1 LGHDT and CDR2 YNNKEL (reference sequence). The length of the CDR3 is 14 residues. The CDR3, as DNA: TGTGCCAGCAGCCAATTCTCAGATCAAGAGACCCAGTACTTC. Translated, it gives CASSQFSDQETQYF.